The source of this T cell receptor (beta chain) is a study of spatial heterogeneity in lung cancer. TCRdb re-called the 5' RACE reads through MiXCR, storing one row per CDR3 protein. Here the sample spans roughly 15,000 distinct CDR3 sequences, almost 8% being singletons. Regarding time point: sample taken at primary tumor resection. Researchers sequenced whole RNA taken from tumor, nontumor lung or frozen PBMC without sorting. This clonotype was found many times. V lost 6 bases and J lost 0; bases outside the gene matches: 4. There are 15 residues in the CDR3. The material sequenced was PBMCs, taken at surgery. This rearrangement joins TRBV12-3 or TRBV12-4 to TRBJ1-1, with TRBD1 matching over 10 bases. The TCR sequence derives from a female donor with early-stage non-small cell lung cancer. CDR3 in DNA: TGTGCCAGCAGACCGGGACAGGGGATGAACACTGAAGCTTTCTTT. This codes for CASRPGQGMNTEAFF.